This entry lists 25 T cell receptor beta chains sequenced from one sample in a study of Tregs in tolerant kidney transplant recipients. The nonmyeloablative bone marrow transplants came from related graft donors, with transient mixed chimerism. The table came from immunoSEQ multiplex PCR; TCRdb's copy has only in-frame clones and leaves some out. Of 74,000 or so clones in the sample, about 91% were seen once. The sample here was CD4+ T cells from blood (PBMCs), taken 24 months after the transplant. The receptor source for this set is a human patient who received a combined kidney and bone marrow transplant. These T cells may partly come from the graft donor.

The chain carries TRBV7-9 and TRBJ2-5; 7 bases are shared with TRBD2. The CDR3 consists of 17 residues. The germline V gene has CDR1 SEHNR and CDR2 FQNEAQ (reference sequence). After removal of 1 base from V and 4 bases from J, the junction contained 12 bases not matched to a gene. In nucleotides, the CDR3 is TGTGCCAGCAGCTTAGGACTAATGCGGGAGTCGGTAGAGACCCAGTACTTC. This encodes CASSLGLMRESVETQYF.

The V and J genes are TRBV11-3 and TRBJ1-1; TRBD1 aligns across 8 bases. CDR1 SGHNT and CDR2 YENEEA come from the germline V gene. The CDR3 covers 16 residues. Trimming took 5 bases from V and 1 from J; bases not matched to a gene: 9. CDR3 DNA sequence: TGTGCCAGCAGCCGAATATGGGACAGGTGGAACACTGAAGCTTTCTTT. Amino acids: CASSRIWDRWNTEAFF.

CDR3 residues: CASSQALAGGRVDTQYF. CDR3 nucleotides: TGCGCCAGCAGCCAAGCCCTAGCGGGGGGGCGTGTAGATACGCAGTATTTT. This chain joins TRBV4-3 and TRBJ2-3; TRBD2 matches at 12 bases. Germline trimming cut 1 base from V and 5 bases from J; bases unmatched to any gene: 7. The CDR3 runs 17 residues. Germline CDR1 and CDR2: LGHNA and YSLEER.

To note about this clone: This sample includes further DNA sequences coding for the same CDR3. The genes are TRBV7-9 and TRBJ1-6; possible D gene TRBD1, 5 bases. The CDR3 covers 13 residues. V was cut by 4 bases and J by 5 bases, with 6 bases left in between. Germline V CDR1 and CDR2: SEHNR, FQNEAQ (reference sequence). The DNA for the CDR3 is TGTGCCAGCAGCTCGACAGATAATTCACCCCTCCACTTT. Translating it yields CASSSTDNSPLHF. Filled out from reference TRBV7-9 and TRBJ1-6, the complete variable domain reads DTGVSQNPRHKITKRGQNVTFRCDPISEHNRLYWYRQTLGQGPEFLTYFQNEAQLEKSRLLSDRFSAERPKGSFSTLEIQRTEQGDSAMYLCASSSTDNSPLHFGNGTRLTVT.

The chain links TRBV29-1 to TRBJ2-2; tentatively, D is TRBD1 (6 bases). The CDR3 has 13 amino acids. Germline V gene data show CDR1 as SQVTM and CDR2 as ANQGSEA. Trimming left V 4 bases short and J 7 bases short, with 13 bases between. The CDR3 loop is CSVVQGPGGELFF. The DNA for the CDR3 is TGCAGCGTTGTCCAGGGGCCTGGCGGGGAGCTGTTTTTT.

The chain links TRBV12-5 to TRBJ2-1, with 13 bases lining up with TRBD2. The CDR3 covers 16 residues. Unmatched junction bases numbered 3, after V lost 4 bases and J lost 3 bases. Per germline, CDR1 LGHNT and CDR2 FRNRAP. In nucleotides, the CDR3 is TGTGCTAGTGGTTCCCGGACTAGCGGGGGCTACAATGAGCAGTTCTTC. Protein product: CASGSRTSGGYNEQFF.

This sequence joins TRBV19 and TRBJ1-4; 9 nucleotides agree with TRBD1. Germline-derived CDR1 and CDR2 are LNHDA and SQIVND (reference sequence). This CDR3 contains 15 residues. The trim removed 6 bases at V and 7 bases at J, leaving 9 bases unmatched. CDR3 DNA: TGTGCCAGTAGAAGACCGGGACAGGGCCGTGAAAAACTGTTTTTT. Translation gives CASRRPGQGREKLFF.

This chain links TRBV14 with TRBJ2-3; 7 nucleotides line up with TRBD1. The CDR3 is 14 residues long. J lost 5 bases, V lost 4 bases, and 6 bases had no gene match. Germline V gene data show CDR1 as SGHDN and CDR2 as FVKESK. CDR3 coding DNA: TGTGCCAGCAGCCTGACAGGGTACAGAGATACGCAGTATTTT. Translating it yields CASSLTGYRDTQYF.

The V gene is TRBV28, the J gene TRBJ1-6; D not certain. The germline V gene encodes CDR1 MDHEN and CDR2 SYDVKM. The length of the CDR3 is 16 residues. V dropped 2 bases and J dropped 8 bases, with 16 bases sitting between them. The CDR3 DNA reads TGTGCCAGCAGTTTAGGTGGTAGAGGAAACCATTCACCCCTCCACTTT. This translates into CASSLGGRGNHSPLHF.

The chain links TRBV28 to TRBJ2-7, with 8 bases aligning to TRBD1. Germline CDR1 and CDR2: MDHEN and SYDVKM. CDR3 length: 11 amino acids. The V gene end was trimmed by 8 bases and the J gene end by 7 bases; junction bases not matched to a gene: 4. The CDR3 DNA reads TGTGCCAGCCAGGGGGCGCGGGAGCAGTACTTC. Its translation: CASQGAREQYF.

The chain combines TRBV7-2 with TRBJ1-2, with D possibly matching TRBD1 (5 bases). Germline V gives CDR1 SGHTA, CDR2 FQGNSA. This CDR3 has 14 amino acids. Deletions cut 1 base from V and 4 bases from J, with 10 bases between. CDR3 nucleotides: TGTGCCAGCAGCTTAGACGCAGGGTTCTATGGCTACACCTTC. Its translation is CASSLDAGFYGYTF. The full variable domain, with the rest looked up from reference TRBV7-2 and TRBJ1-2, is GAGVSQSPSNKVTEKGKDVELRCDPISGHTALYWYRQSLGQGLEFLIYFQGNSAPDKSGLPSDRFSAERTGGSVSTLTIQRTQQEDSAVYLCASSLDAGFYGYTFGSGTRLTVV.

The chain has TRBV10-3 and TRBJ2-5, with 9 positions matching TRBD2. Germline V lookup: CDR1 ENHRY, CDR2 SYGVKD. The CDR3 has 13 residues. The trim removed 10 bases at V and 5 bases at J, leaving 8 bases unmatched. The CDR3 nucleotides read TGTGCCAGCTTAGCGGGGGTCGGGGAGACCCAGTACTTC. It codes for CASLAGVGETQYF.

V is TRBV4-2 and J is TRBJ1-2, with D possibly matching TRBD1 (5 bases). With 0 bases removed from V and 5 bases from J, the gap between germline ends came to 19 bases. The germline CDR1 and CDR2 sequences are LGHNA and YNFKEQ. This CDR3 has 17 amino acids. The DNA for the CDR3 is TGTGCCAGCAGCCAAGAGGTTCGTTCCAGGGAGGCTTATGGCTACACCTTC. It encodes CASSQEVRSREAYGYTF.

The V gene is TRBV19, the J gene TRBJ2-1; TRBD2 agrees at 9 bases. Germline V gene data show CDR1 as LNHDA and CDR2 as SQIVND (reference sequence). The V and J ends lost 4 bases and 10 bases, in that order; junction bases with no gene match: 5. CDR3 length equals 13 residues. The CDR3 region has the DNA TGTGCCAGTAGTAGCGGGAGGGCCGGGGAGCAGTTCTTC. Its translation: CASSSGRAGEQFF.

CDR3 in amino acids: CASRRPGQGHLEQFF. CDR3 nucleotides: TGTGCCAGCCGTAGACCGGGACAGGGTCATTTGGAGCAGTTCTTC. The J gene is TRBJ2-1, the V gene TRBV2; 9 bases align to TRBD1. Germline values: CDR1 SNHLY, CDR2 FYNNEI. The CDR3 sequence is 15 residues long. J was trimmed by 10 bases and V by 8 bases; bases with no gene match: 15.

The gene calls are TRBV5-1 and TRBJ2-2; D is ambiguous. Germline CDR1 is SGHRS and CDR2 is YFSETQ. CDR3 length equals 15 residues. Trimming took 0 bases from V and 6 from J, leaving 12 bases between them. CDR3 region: CASSLGATYAGELFF. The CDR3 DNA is TGCGCCAGCAGCTTGGGGGCAACCTACGCCGGGGAGCTGTTTTTT. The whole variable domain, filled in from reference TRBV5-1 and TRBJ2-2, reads KAGVTQTPRYLIKTRGQQVTLSCSPISGHRSVSWYQQTPGQGLQFLFEYFSETQRNKGNFPGRFSGRQFSNSRSEMNVSTLELGDSALYLCASSLGATYAGELFFGEGSRLTVL.

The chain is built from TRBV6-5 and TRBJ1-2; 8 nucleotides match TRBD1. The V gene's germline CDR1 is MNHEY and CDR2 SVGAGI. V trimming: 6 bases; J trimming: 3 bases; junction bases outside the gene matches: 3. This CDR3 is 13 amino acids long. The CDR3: CASSPTGDYGYTF. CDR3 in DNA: TGTGCCAGCAGCCCGACAGGGGACTATGGCTACACCTTC.

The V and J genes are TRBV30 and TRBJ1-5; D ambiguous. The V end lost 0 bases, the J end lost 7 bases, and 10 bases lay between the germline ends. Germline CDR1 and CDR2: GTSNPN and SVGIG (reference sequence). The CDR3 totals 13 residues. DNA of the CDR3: TGTGCCTGGAGTGTACGCGGTAACCAGCCCCAGCATTTT. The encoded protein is CAWSVRGNQPQHF.

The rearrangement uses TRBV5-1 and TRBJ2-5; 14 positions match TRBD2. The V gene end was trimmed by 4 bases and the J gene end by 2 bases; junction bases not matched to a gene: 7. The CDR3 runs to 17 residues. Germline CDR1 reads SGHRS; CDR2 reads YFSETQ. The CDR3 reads CASSPGLAGGLQETQYF. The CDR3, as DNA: TGCGCCAGCAGCCCAGGACTAGCGGGGGGCCTGCAAGAGACCCAGTACTTC.

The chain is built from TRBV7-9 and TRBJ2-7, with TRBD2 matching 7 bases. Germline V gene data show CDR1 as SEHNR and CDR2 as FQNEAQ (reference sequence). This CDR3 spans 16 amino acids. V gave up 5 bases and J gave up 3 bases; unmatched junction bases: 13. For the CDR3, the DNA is TGTGCCAGCAGCCCCCGCAGGGAGGGTACGAGCTACGAGCAGTACTTC. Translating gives CASSPRREGTSYEQYF. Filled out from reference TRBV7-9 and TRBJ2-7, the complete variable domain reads DTGVSQNPRHKITKRGQNVTFRCDPISEHNRLYWYRQTLGQGPEFLTYFQNEAQLEKSRLLSDRFSAERPKGSFSTLEIQRTEQGDSAMYLCASSPRREGTSYEQYFGPGTRLTVT.

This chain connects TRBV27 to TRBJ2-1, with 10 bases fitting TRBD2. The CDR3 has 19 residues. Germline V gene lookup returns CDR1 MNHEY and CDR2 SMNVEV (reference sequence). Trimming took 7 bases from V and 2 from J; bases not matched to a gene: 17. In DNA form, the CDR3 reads TGTGCCAGCAACCCGGGACTAGCGATATTGGGGGGCACCTACAATGAGCAGTTCTTC. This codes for CASNPGLAILGGTYNEQFF.

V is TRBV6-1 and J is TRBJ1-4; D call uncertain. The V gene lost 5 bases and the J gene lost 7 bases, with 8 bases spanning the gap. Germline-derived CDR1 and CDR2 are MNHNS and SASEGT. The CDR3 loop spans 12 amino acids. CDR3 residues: CASSLQSEKLFF. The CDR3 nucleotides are TGTGCCAGCAGTTTACAGAGTGAAAAACTGTTTTTT.

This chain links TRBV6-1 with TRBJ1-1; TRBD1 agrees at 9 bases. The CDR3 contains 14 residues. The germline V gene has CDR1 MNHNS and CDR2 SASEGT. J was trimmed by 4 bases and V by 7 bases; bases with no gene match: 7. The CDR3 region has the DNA TGTGCCAGCACCCTGGACAGGGGTAGCACTGAAGCTTTCTTT. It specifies CASTLDRGSTEAFF.

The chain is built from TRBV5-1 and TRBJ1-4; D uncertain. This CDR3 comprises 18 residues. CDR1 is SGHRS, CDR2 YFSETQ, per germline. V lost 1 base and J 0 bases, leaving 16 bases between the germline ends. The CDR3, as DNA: TGCGCCAGCAGCTTGAACAGCCCGACGGCCACAACTAATGAAAAACTGTTTTTT. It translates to CASSLNSPTATTNEKLFF.

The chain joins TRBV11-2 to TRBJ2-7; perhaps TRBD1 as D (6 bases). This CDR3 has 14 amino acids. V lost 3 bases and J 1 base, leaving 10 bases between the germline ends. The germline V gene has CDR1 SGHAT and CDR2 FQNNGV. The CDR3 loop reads CASSFGTPSYEQYF. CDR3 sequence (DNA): TGTGCCAGCAGCTTCGGGACACCATCCTACGAGCAGTACTTC.